The clone carrying this T cell receptor (beta chain) appeared many times. Antigen: not known. The source of the sample is a study of T cells after yellow fever vaccination. Notes on the study in general: A limited proportion of clonotypes was detected within both the CD4 and CD8 compartments.

V was clipped by 6 bases and J by 6 bases; unmatched bases: 14. The CDR3 length is 15 residues. CDR1 is MNHNS and CDR2 is SASEGT in the germline V gene. 5'RACE template switching added a universal primer site and UMIs to TCR cDNA. TCRdb redid the calling of the 5' RACE reads with MiXCR, one entry per CDR3 protein. The sample records approximately 140,000 distinct CDR3 sequences, about 7.7% being singletons. The receptor was derived from a man between 25 and 39 years old who received the YFV17D yellow fever vaccine. The material sequenced was CD4+ T cells sorted from PBMCs, taken 5 days after the yellow fever booster vaccination. The rearrangement links TRBV6-1 to TRBJ2-7; 7 nucleotides align to TRBD1. The CDR3 region is CASSQTGDALGEQYF. CDR3 coding DNA: TGTGCCAGCAGCCAAACAGGGGACGCTCTCGGCGAGCAGTACTTC.